Shown below are 30 T cell receptor beta chains from a single sample sequenced in a study of cytomegalovirus exposure and HLA in healthy donors (dated by TCRdb to the late 2010s). To prepare the library, the immunoSEQ multiplex PCR assay was applied. A mixture of 60 forward primers for TCR Vbeta segments and 13 reverse primers for TCR Jbeta segments was used in the multiplex PCR. Drawn from immuneACCESS, this table holds only the in-frame rearrangements with V and J called that TCRdb kept. Clones are partly lost; checked studies trace under half to an unresolved V gene and leave the rest unexplained. This sample comprises fewer than 110,000 clones, over 60% of them detected only once. Clones ranked in the top ten supply roughly 4.2% of the sample. Sequencing was carried out using PBMCs. The receptors derive from a male donor in good health and CMV-seronegative.

The CDR3 sequence is CASSQEYQGRISTDTQYF. The CDR3 DNA reads as TGTGCCAGCAGCCAAGAATATCAGGGTCGGATTAGCACAGATACGCAGTATTTT. The J gene is TRBJ2-3, the V gene TRBV14, with D tentatively TRBD1 (5 bases). The germline gives CDR1 SGHDN, CDR2 FVKESK. The CDR3 has 18 residues. Trimming removed 0 bases from V and 0 bases from J, with 16 bases in between.

The chain joins TRBV7-9 to TRBJ2-5; D tentatively fits TRBD1 or TRBD2 (5 bases each). The J call may be in error: the DNA end matches TRBJ2-7 better. Germline lookup yields CDR1 SEHNR and CDR2 FQNEAQ (reference sequence). This CDR3 is built from 13 residues. The CDR3 reads CASSLEGPYEQYF. DNA of the CDR3: TGTGCCAGCAGCCTAGAGGGGCCGTACGAGCAGTACTTC.

The table lists this clone with a few counts. This chain connects TRBV10-3 to TRBJ2-7; 9 bases match TRBD2. Germline V gene sequence: CDR1 ENHRY, CDR2 SYGVKD. The CDR3 covers 15 residues. With 3 bases clipped from V and 2 bases from J, the junction kept 5 bases outside the gene matches. The CDR3 is CAISEGLAGTYEQYF. The CDR3 DNA is TGTGCCATCAGTGAAGGGCTAGCGGGAACCTACGAGCAGTACTTC.

The chain has TRBV5-6 and TRBJ2-5; 8 bases fit TRBD2. Gene TRBJ2-7 matches the end of the DNA better, so the J call may be wrong. Germline lookup yields CDR1 SGHDT and CDR2 YYEEEE. This CDR3 has 14 residues. The CDR3 DNA reads as TGTGCCAGCAGCCTCAGCGGGAGTCTCTACGAGCAGTACTTC. Amino acid sequence: CASSLSGSLYEQYF.

The chain uses TRBV4-2 and TRBJ2-5; 10 nucleotides agree with TRBD1. The J call may be mistaken, given a closer DNA end match to TRBJ2-7. Germline V CDR1 and CDR2: LGHNA, YNFKEQ. This CDR3 comprises 15 residues. The CDR3 nucleotides read TGTGCCAGCAGCCAAGGGACAGGGGGCTCCTACGAGCAGTACTTC. Residues: CASSQGTGGSYEQYF.

The chain joins TRBV5-6 to TRBJ2-1; TRBD2 matches 9 bases. CDR3 length equals 15 residues. J was trimmed by 4 bases and V by 0 bases; bases with no gene match: 2. The germline V gene encodes CDR1 SGHDT and CDR2 YYEEEE. The CDR3 here is CASSLGLAGYNEQFF. The CDR3 nucleotides are TGTGCCAGCAGCTTGGGTCTAGCGGGGTACAATGAGCAGTTCTTC.

This chain links TRBV5-5 with TRBJ2-1, with a tentative D call TRBD2 (7 bases). V lost 4 bases to trimming and J lost 3 bases, with 14 bases between them. Looked up from germline, CDR1 is SGHKS and CDR2 is YYEKEE (reference sequence). There are 15 residues in the CDR3. In DNA form, the CDR3 reads TGTGCCAGCAGCGTGGGAGGGGGGGGCTACAATGAGCAGTTCTTC. Its translation is CASSVGGGGYNEQFF.

The chain recombines TRBV27 with TRBJ2-7, with 12 bases lining up with TRBD2. The CDR3 consists of 13 residues. The ends lost 6 bases at V and 7 bases at J; junction bases unmatched: 4. CDR1 is MNHEY, CDR2 SMNVEV, per germline (reference sequence). The CDR3 coding sequence is TGTGCCAGCAGCCCGGGACTAGCGGGTGAGCAGTACTTC. It codes for CASSPGLAGEQYF.

The gene calls are TRBV27 and TRBJ2-7, with a tentative D call TRBD2 (5 bases). The germline V gene encodes CDR1 MNHEY and CDR2 SMNVEV (reference sequence). The length of the CDR3 is 14 residues. Trimming removed 1 base at V and 4 bases at J, with 11 bases between. CDR3 bases: TGTGCCAGCAGTTTATACGGGGTCGGATACGAGCAGTACTTC. Its translation is CASSLYGVGYEQYF.

V is TRBV7-2 and J is TRBJ2-3; TRBD1 matches at 9 bases. The CDR3 spans 16 residues. Germline V gene lookup returns CDR1 SGHTA and CDR2 FQGNSA. V dropped 5 bases and J dropped 4; count of bases not matched to a gene: 10. CDR3 residues: CASSLGTGFSADTQYF. The CDR3 DNA sequence: TGTGCCAGCAGCCTCGGGACAGGGTTTAGCGCAGATACGCAGTATTTT.

This clone showed up just a few times. The CDR3 nucleotides are TGTGCCAGCAGTTATAAGACAGGAGGAATGAACACTGAAGCTTTCTTT. Protein product: CASSYKTGGMNTEAFF. The rearrangement uses TRBV6-6 and TRBJ1-1; possibly TRBD1 for D (6 bases). This CDR3 has 16 amino acids. Germline CDR1 reads MNHNY; CDR2 reads SVGAGI (reference sequence). The ends were cut back, 3 bases at V and 0 bases at J, with 14 bases in the middle.

DNA of the CDR3: TGTGCCAGCAGCAAAGAAGAGGGACTAGCGGGTGGGAATGATGATACGCAGTATTTT. It codes for CASSKEEGLAGGNDDTQYF. V and J are TRBV21-1 and TRBJ2-3; the table calls TRBD2, which could not be checked here. TRBV21-1 is a pseudogene. The CDR3 is made up of 19 amino acids.

J is TRBJ2-7 and V is TRBV25-1, with 9 bases aligning to TRBD2. The CDR3 is 15 amino acids. CDR1 is MGHDK, CDR2 SYGVNS, per germline. J lost 6 bases, V lost 1 base, and 7 bases had no gene match. The CDR3: CASSELGNSGSEQYF. The CDR3 coding sequence is TGTGCCAGCAGTGAATTAGGTAATAGCGGGAGCGAGCAGTACTTC.

The chain has TRBV9 and TRBJ2-5, with a tentative D call TRBD2 (5 bases). Gene TRBJ2-7 matches the end of the DNA better, so the J call may be wrong. Germline CDR1 is SGDLS and CDR2 is YYNGEE. The CDR3 runs to 16 residues. The CDR3 nucleotides read TGTGCCAGCAGTCTAAGTGACTACCAACTCTCCTACGAGCAGTACTTC. As protein: CASSLSDYQLSYEQYF.

The chain has TRBV5-6 and TRBJ2-5; D is possibly TRBD1 (5 bases). The J call is doubtful: the DNA matches TRBJ2-7 better. Looked up from germline, CDR1 is SGHDT and CDR2 is YYEEEE. CDR3 length: 16 amino acids. CDR3 DNA: TGTGCCAGCAGCTTGGGGTGGGGCCCTCTCGGGTCCGAGCAGTACTTC. This sequence encodes CASSLGWGPLGSEQYF.

A single count supports this clone. The chain is built from TRBV2 and TRBJ2-7, with 7 positions matching TRBD2. V lost 5 bases, J lost 6 bases, and 13 bases stayed unmatched. Germline-derived CDR1 and CDR2 are SNHLY and FYNNEI. This CDR3 spans 15 amino acids. CDR3 sequence (DNA): TGTGCCAGCAGTATTGGCGGGAGCGTCGGAGGCGAGCAGTACTTC. It yields the protein CASSIGGSVGGEQYF.

This rearrangement joins TRBV6-5 to TRBJ1-1; 7 bases match TRBD1. The CDR3 contains 13 residues. Trimming removed 5 bases from V and 6 bases from J; junction bases left unmatched: 6. Germline V gene data show CDR1 as MNHEY and CDR2 as SVGAGI. Here the CDR3 reads CASSRTGIAEAFF. The CDR3 DNA is TGTGCCAGCAGTCGGACAGGAATTGCTGAAGCTTTCTTT.

The CDR3 sequence: CASKTGNMNTEAFF. Here the CDR3 DNA reads TGTGCCAGCAAGACAGGTAACATGAACACTGAAGCTTTCTTT. The gene calls are TRBV6-5 and TRBJ1-1, with a tentative D call TRBD1 (6 bases). The V gene lost 7 bases and the J gene lost 0 bases, with 12 bases spanning the gap. This CDR3 spans 14 amino acids. In germline, CDR1 is MNHEY, CDR2 SVGAGI.

The chain links TRBV29-1 to TRBJ2-1, with 8 bases aligning to TRBD2. The CDR3 has 14 amino acids. Germline V lookup: CDR1 SQVTM, CDR2 ANQGSEA. J lost 4 bases, V lost 3 bases, and 5 bases had no gene match. CDR3 in DNA: TGCAGCGTTGACGCGACTAGCGCATACAATGAGCAGTTCTTC. Translated: CSVDATSAYNEQFF.

This clone came up once. The sample carries other DNA sequences with the same CDR3. V gene TRBV18 combines with J gene TRBJ2-7, with a possible D match to TRBD1 (5 bases). The germline gives CDR1 KGHSH, CDR2 LQKENI. The CDR3 consists of 13 residues. With 2 bases removed from V and 3 bases from J, the gap between germline ends came to 8 bases. CDR3 nucleotide sequence: TGTGCCAGCTCACCAGACAGCCTCTACGAGCAGTACTTC. Translating it yields CASSPDSLYEQYF.

This chain uses TRBV13 with TRBJ2-1; 12 nucleotides line up with TRBD2. The J segment lost 8 bases and the V segment lost 5 bases, leaving 7 bases of the junction unmatched. The CDR3 is 15 residues long. Germline CDR1 and CDR2: PRHDT and FYEKMQ (reference sequence). The CDR3 nucleotides read TGTGCCAGCAGCCTGCTAGCGGGAGGGTTCGATGAGCAGTTCTTC. Its translation is CASSLLAGGFDEQFF.

CDR3 sequence: CASSSDRQETQYF. The CDR3 DNA reads as TGTGCCAGCAGCTCGGACAGACAAGAGACCCAGTACTTC. This chain joins TRBV7-8 and TRBJ2-5; possible D gene TRBD1, 6 bases. Per germline, CDR1 SGHVS and CDR2 FQNEAQ. This CDR3 is built from 13 residues. V shed 4 bases and J shed 2 bases, with 8 bases lying between them.

This clone was recorded only once. V gene TRBV7-6 combines with J gene TRBJ1-3; D is unresolved. The V end lost 5 bases, the J end lost 2 bases, and 16 bases lay between the germline ends. This CDR3 is 16 amino acids long. The germline V gene has CDR1 SGHVS and CDR2 FNYEAQ. This chain's CDR3 is CASSPMEGLPGNTIYF. The CDR3 bases are TGTGCCAGCAGCCCCATGGAGGGTTTGCCTGGAAACACCATATATTTT.

The chain recombines TRBV6-6 with TRBJ2-7; 9 bases are a match to TRBD2. There are 15 residues in the CDR3. Germline V gene lookup returns CDR1 MNHNY and CDR2 SVGAGI (reference sequence). V was pared by 7 bases and J by 7 bases, with 14 bases of the junction left unmatched. CDR3 coding DNA: TGTGCCAGCATAGAGCGGGAGGAGACGGGGGGGGAGCAGTACTTC. Translated, it gives CASIEREETGGEQYF.

V is TRBV9 and J is TRBJ2-1; TRBD2 matches 10 bases. CDR3 length equals 20 residues. CDR1 is SGDLS and CDR2 is YYNGEE in the germline V gene. V lost 5 bases and J lost 3; bases outside the gene matches: 20. The CDR3 sequence: CASSPLWRTSGRAGYNEQFF. CDR3 DNA: TGTGCCAGCAGTCCCCTTTGGCGGACTAGCGGAAGAGCGGGCTACAATGAGCAGTTCTTC.

The CDR3 loop reads CAYEWGHEQYF. The CDR3 DNA reads as TGTGCCTATGAATGGGGGCACGAGCAGTACTTC. The V and J genes are TRBV30 and TRBJ2-7; possibly TRBD1 for D (6 bases). CDR1 and CDR2 from the germline V gene are GTSNPN and SVGIG (reference sequence). V dropped 7 bases and J dropped 5 bases, with 12 bases sitting between them. This CDR3 has 11 residues. Complete variable domain (other parts from reference TRBV30 and TRBJ2-7): SQTIHQWPATLVQPVGSPLSLECTVEGTSNPNLYWYRQAAGRGLQLLFYSVGIGQISSEVPQNLSASRPQDRQFILSSKKLLLSDSGFYLCAYEWGHEQYFGPGTRLTVT.

This clone was picked up one time. This chain joins TRBV10-3 and TRBJ2-1; 7 bases agree with TRBD2. Germline CDR1 reads ENHRY; CDR2 reads SYGVKD. This CDR3 is 14 amino acids long. V lost 4 bases, J lost 2 bases, and 2 bases stayed unmatched. The CDR3 here is CAISGGSAYNEQFF. CDR3 in DNA: TGTGCCATCAGTGGCGGGAGTGCCTACAATGAGCAGTTCTTC.

V gene TRBV4-1 combines with J gene TRBJ1-1, with 9 bases aligning to TRBD1. Germline CDR1 is MGHRA and CDR2 is YSYEKL. Trimming removed 1 base from V and 5 bases from J; junction bases left unmatched: 5. CDR3 length equals 15 residues. The DNA of the CDR3 is TGCGCCAGCAGCCAAGCCCAGACAGGGGGGACTGAAGCTTTCTTT. It specifies CASSQAQTGGTEAFF.

This chain uses TRBV7-9 with TRBJ2-3; weak D call: TRBD2 (5 bases). CDR1 is SEHNR and CDR2 is FQNEAQ in the germline V gene (reference sequence). Trimming took 7 bases from V and 1 from J, leaving 18 bases between them. The CDR3 has 16 amino acids. The CDR3 loop reads CASTPGVRTRTDTQYF. The CDR3 DNA follows: TGTGCCAGCACCCCAGGCGTGAGGACTCGCACAGATACGCAGTATTTT. Complete variable domain (other parts from reference TRBV7-9 and TRBJ2-3): DTGVSQNPRHKITKRGQNVTFRCDPISEHNRLYWYRQTLGQGPEFLTYFQNEAQLEKSRLLSDRFSAERPKGSFSTLEIQRTEQGDSAMYLCASTPGVRTRTDTQYFGPGTRLTVL.

The rearrangement uses TRBV9 and TRBJ1-4; possibly TRBD1 for D (5 bases). The CDR3 extends over 15 amino acids. Trimming shortened V by 4 bases and J by 8 bases, and 18 bases separated the two germline ends. Germline V gene lookup returns CDR1 SGDLS and CDR2 YYNGEE. CDR3 residues: CASSPIGGSHEKLFF. The CDR3 coding sequence is TGTGCCAGCAGCCCCATTGGGGGGTCCCACGAAAAACTGTTTTTT.